A selection of T cell receptor beta chains follows, all from one sample in a study of T cell responses to AZD1222 COVID-19 vaccine. Repertoires were generated with immunoSEQ multiplex PCR, while TCRdb's copy carries only in-frame clones and drops some. The sample holds 120,000 to 150,000 clones; 70% to 90% are singletons and the top ten take roughly 4.7%. The material was peripheral blood, obtained on day 0 of AZD1222 vaccination. These receptors were taken from an adult in good health. CDR3s include the opening cysteine and the closing phenylalanine or tryptophan. The D gene is left open where the match is weak. Where a row states a size, it is once, few, many or the class of an expanded clone; other rows omit it.

d_gene	j_gene	v_gene	abundance	CDR3nt	CDR3aa
.	TRBJ1-1	TRBV4-1	.	TGCGCCAGCAGCCAAGCCGGGACCGCAAAAGGCGCTGAAGCTTTCTTT	CASSQAGTAKGAEAFF
.	TRBJ1-4	TRBV6-5	.	TGTGCCAGCTCGGGTACAGACCTTGAAAAACTGTTTTTT	CASSGTDLEKLFF
.	TRBJ1-2	TRBV3-1/TRBV3-2	.	TGTGCCAGCAGCCAAGGACGTCGTGGCTACACCTTC	CASSQGRRGYTF
.	TRBJ2-1	TRBV5-5	.	TGTGCCAGCAGCTTTATTACAGGAATACTTTACAATGAGCAGTTCTTC	CASSFITGILYNEQFF
.	TRBJ2-3	TRBV6-5	.	TGTGCCAGCAGTAGCGGAGGGGGGACAGATACGCAGTATTTT	CASSSGGGTDTQYF
TRBD2	TRBJ2-1	TRBV4-2	.	TGTGCCAGCAGCCAAGAGGCGGGGGGGGTAAATGAGCAGTTCTTC	CASSQEAGGVNEQFF
TRBD1	TRBJ2-5	TRBV5-1	.	TGCGCCAGCAGCTCGGGACAGTACCAAGAGACCCAGTACTTC	CASSSGQYQETQYF
.	TRBJ1-1	TRBV4-1	.	TGCGCCAGCAGCTCCAGGATGGGAACTGAAGCTTTCTTT	CASSSRMGTEAFF
.	TRBJ1-2	TRBV3-1/TRBV3-2	.	TGTGCCAGCAGCCAGCAGGATTCAGGGGGCTACACCTTC	CASSQQDSGGYTF
TRBD2	TRBJ2-3	TRBV2	.	TGTGCCAGCAGACTAGCGGGGGGGAACACAGATACGCAGTATTTT	CASRLAGGNTDTQYF
.	TRBJ2-1	TRBV12-5	once	TGTGCTAGTGGTTTGGGCAGCTCCTACAATGAGCAGTTCTTC	CASGLGSSYNEQFF
TRBD2	TRBJ2-2	TRBV2	.	TGTGCCACCGAAGCGGGAGGGGTCGCCGGGGAGCTGTTTTTT	CATEAGGVAGELFF
.	TRBJ1-3	TRBV2	.	TGTGCCGGGGGGGGAACGGACACCATATATTTT	CAGGGTDTIYF
TRBD1	TRBJ2-5	TRBV12-5	.	TGTGCTAGTGGTTTGGGGGACAGGGGGTACCAAGAGACCCAGTACTTC	CASGLGDRGYQETQYF
TRBD1	TRBJ2-7	TRBV28	.	TGTGCCAGCAGCCTTAGACAGGGGGCCTACGAGCAGTACTTC	CASSLRQGAYEQYF
.	TRBJ2-7	TRBV4-2	.	TGTGCCAGCAGCCAAGATACTAGCCCGAACTACGAGCAGTACTTC	CASSQDTSPNYEQYF
.	TRBJ2-1	TRBV5-6	once	TGTGCCAGCAGCTCAACAGTAGCCTACAATGAGCAGTTCTTC	CASSSTVAYNEQFF
.	TRBJ1-6	TRBV7-8	.	TGTGCCAGCAGCTGGGCATCTGGCTCACCCCTCCACTTT	CASSWASGSPLHF
TRBD2	TRBJ2-1	TRBV11-2	.	TGTGCCAGCAGCTTGGGACTAGCGGGGGGGCTATTCTACAATGAGCAGTTCTTC	CASSLGLAGGLFYNEQFF
.	TRBJ2-2	TRBV7-8	.	TGTGCCAGCAGCCGAAGACGGGGGAACGGGGAGCTGTTTTTT	CASSRRRGNGELFF
TRBD1	TRBJ1-5	TRBV28	.	TGTGCCAGCAGGACAGGGGGCTTTGGTCAGCCCCAGCATTTT	CASRTGGFGQPQHF
TRBD1	TRBJ2-3	TRBV3-1/TRBV3-2	.	TGTGCCAGCAGCCGCGGCAGACAGGGGGTAGCAGATACGCAGTATTTT	CASSRGRQGVADTQYF
.	TRBJ1-1	TRBV12-3/TRBV12-4	.	TGTGCCTCACTACTGAACACTGAAGCTTTCTTT	CASLLNTEAFF
.	TRBJ1-4	TRBV5-1	.	TGCGCCAGCAGCTTGGATGGTGGGTGGAAGGAAAAACTGTTTTTT	CASSLDGGWKEKLFF